The rows below give T cell receptor beta chains drawn from one sample of a study of glioma-infiltrating T cells after dendritic cell vaccination. Sequenced by immunoSEQ multiplex PCR; TCRdb stores in-frame clones only, minus some. The sample includes roughly 52,000 clones, about 85% of them seen just once. The specimen was blood, collected before dendritic cell vaccination. These receptor sequences come from a human donor with glioblastoma. The CDR3 runs from the conserved cysteine through the conserved F or W. The D gene is left open where the match is weak.

CDR3aa,v_gene,d_gene,j_gene
CASSDSLAGGNEQFF,TRBV6-4,TRBD2,TRBJ2-1
CASSQDPRGYEGAGGYTF,TRBV4-1,TRBD1,TRBJ1-2
CASSQDIAGGPETQYF,TRBV4-3,TRBD2,TRBJ2-5
CASRDTSSYEQYF,TRBV19,.,TRBJ2-7
CASSDRELEYNEQFF,TRBV6-4,.,TRBJ2-1
CAISTGYPSHEQYF,TRBV7-9,.,TRBJ2-7
CASSQRSGTSDNDKETQYF,TRBV7-7,TRBD2,TRBJ2-5
CAIRPTGTGNRGYTF,TRBV10-3,TRBD1,TRBJ1-2
CAWSAGGYTF,TRBV30,.,TRBJ1-2
CASSPYPGQGESYNEQFF,TRBV7-2,TRBD1,TRBJ2-1
CAWSVRERTGELFF,TRBV30,TRBD2,TRBJ2-2
CASSPQGQVNYEQYF,TRBV19,TRBD1,TRBJ2-7
CASSTSGTTDTQYF,TRBV9,TRBD2,TRBJ2-3
CASSTTPGQGNVGTF,TRBV6-5,TRBD1,TRBJ1-2
CASSPRLDTEAFF,TRBV18,.,TRBJ1-1
CAWSVGGTGELFF,TRBV30,.,TRBJ2-2
CASSPYTGELFF,TRBV9,.,TRBJ2-2
CASTEKLNRGKNGYTF,TRBV5-4,TRBD1,TRBJ1-2
CASSSWTSGNNEQFF,TRBV19,TRBD2,TRBJ2-1
CASTRDRGGTEAFF,TRBV7-9,TRBD1,TRBJ1-1
CASSLVGGYGYTF,TRBV5-5,.,TRBJ1-2
CSVETSGTETQYF,TRBV29-1,TRBD2,TRBJ2-5
CASSPLGGGYTF,TRBV7-9,.,TRBJ1-2
CASSYGTGYQPQHF,TRBV6-5,TRBD1,TRBJ1-5
CAWSVQGASTDTQYF,TRBV30,TRBD1,TRBJ2-3
CASSQGLTGFTYEQYF,TRBV4-3,TRBD1,TRBJ2-7
CASSLGRGNYGYTF,TRBV11-3,.,TRBJ1-2
CASSLDRGGQETQYF,TRBV11-2,TRBD2,TRBJ2-5
CASSRSGDQPQHF,TRBV5-4,.,TRBJ1-5
CASSESQDRGYGNQPQHF,TRBV25-1,TRBD1,TRBJ1-5
CASSSTPTNTYEQYF,TRBV6-6,.,TRBJ2-7
CASSLGRVSLLSGANVLTF,TRBV5-4,TRBD2,TRBJ2-6
CASQLKPRANTEAFF,TRBV19,.,TRBJ1-1
CASSRDGGTGNTIYF,TRBV4-1,.,TRBJ1-3
CAWTRDKGTEAFF,TRBV30,.,TRBJ1-1
CASSGGQQETQYF,TRBV7-3,TRBD1,TRBJ2-5
CASSEAPPAGGNTIYF,TRBV6-1,.,TRBJ1-3
CASSDQGRGRENIQYF,TRBV9,TRBD1,TRBJ2-4
CASSIRGGGYTF,TRBV19,.,TRBJ1-2
CASSLESSSGAFF,TRBV7-9,.,TRBJ1-1
CASSSRQGVDYGYTF,TRBV5-1,TRBD1,TRBJ1-2
CASSKESRVQPQHF,TRBV21-1,.,TRBJ1-5
CSVGAGGGTGAYEQYF,TRBV29-1,TRBD1,TRBJ2-7
CASSLDTSYNEQFF,TRBV7-9,.,TRBJ2-1
CASSPGQDTEAFF,TRBV18,TRBD1,TRBJ1-1
CAWSKGTSVYTGELFF,TRBV30,TRBD2,TRBJ2-2
CASSLTRTGGIKFYEQYF,TRBV27,TRBD1,TRBJ2-7
CASSSRDRGREDYGYTF,TRBV5-6,TRBD1,TRBJ1-2
CASSQRSRGMNTEAFF,TRBV7-9,.,TRBJ1-1
CASSVITAGVVYEQYF,TRBV2,TRBD2,TRBJ2-7
CAGRPSRRTDTQYF,TRBV30,.,TRBJ2-3
CASSITGPYEQYF,TRBV19,.,TRBJ2-7
CASSLDQGLPSYEQYF,TRBV11-2,.,.
CASSGGGTYTEAFF,TRBV7-2,.,TRBJ1-1
CASSLSSNEQYF,TRBV11-3,.,TRBJ2-7